Below, 14 T cell receptor beta chains from the same sample are listed, as sequenced in a study of beta chain features in type 1 diabetes. Reverse transcription of all isolated RNA meant that expressed TCRB transcripts were sequenced. Assay: immunoSEQ multiplex PCR; the TCRdb copy retains only in-frame clones and omits some. The sample has approximately 380,000 clones, roughly 16% seen once. The source material was naive CD4+ T cells from blood. These receptors were taken from a woman in her late teens or twenties in good health.

The chain couples TRBV19 to TRBJ1-1, with D perhaps TRBD1 (5 bases). CDR1 is LNHDA and CDR2 is SQIVND in the germline V gene (reference sequence). V lost 9 bases, J lost 1 base, and 18 bases lay in between. The CDR3 runs to 15 residues. The CDR3: CASRPTGLKNTEAFF. In DNA form, the CDR3 reads TGTGCCAGCAGACCCACGGGACTGAAGAACACTGAAGCTTTCTTT.

The J gene is TRBJ2-5, the V gene TRBV7-2; D possibly corresponds to TRBD2 (5 bases). Germline CDR1 reads SGHTA; CDR2 reads FQGNSA. The CDR3 runs to 14 residues. V lost 6 bases, J lost 2 bases, and 13 bases lay in between. The CDR3 DNA reads as TGTGCCAGCAGTTCCCAAGGACTGCAAGAGACCCAGTACTTC. Its translation: CASSSQGLQETQYF.

In this sample, this clone turned up a few times. The rearrangement joins TRBV7-9 to TRBJ1-5, with D possibly being TRBD1 (6 bases). This CDR3 comprises 15 residues. The germline V and J ends were trimmed by 11 bases and 1 base, with 18 bases remaining between them. Germline V gene data show CDR1 as SEHNR and CDR2 as FQNEAQ (reference sequence). The CDR3 region is CASRAGTGSNQPQHF. For the CDR3, the DNA is TGTGCCTCCAGAGCAGGTACAGGGAGCAATCAGCCCCAGCATTTT.

This clone was observed a handful of times. This chain joins TRBV9 and TRBJ2-7; 7 bases fit TRBD2. The germline CDR1 and CDR2 sequences are SGDLS and YYNGEE. The CDR3 sequence is 15 residues long. The V gene end was trimmed by 0 bases and the J gene end by 1 base; junction bases not matched to a gene: 4. CDR3 sequence (DNA): TGTGCCAGCAGCGTAGATGGTAGCGGGTCCTACGAGCAGTACTTC. Its protein is CASSVDGSGSYEQYF.

The chain recombines TRBV5-1 with TRBJ1-1, with D perhaps matching TRBD1 (5 bases). Trimming cost V 0 bases and J 2 bases, with 11 bases left between them. Looked up from germline, CDR1 is SGHRS and CDR2 is YFSETQ. This CDR3 is 15 amino acids long. The CDR3 DNA sequence: TGCGCCAGCAGCTTGGGGCCTACAGGTAACACTGAAGCTTTCTTT. Protein product: CASSLGPTGNTEAFF.

V usage is TRBV10-2 and J usage is TRBJ2-7; the match to TRBD1 covers 11 bases. The junction had 7 bases not matched to a gene; V was cut back by 6 bases and J by 6 bases. The CDR3 extends over 14 amino acids. Germline loops: CDR1 WSHSY, CDR2 SAAADI. The CDR3 here is CASSKDRGLGEQYF. CDR3 nucleotides: TGCGCCAGCAGCAAGGACAGGGGGCTCGGCGAGCAGTACTTC.

This sequence joins TRBV15 and TRBJ1-5; D gene ambiguous. Germline V gene data show CDR1 as LNHNV and CDR2 as YYDKDF (reference sequence). The CDR3 sequence is 15 residues long. V lost 0 bases and J lost 4, with 10 bases in between. The CDR3 sequence: CATSRDSIQNQPQHF. For the CDR3, the DNA is TGTGCCACCAGCAGAGATTCGATCCAGAATCAGCCCCAGCATTTT.

In its sample, this clone was seen a few times. The chain links TRBV7-3 to TRBJ2-1; possible D gene TRBD1, 6 bases. Per germline, CDR1 SGHTA and CDR2 FQGTGA. The V and J ends lost 5 bases and 0 bases respectively, with 11 bases between them. CDR3 length equals 15 residues. CDR3 sequence (DNA): TGTGCCAGCAGCCCCGACAGGAGCTCCTACAATGAGCAGTTCTTC. Translating it yields CASSPDRSSYNEQFF.

The V call is TRBV5-4, the J call TRBJ2-3; TRBD2 agrees at 8 bases. Germline V CDR1 and CDR2: SGHNT, YYREEE (reference sequence). The ends lost 0 bases at V and 1 base at J; junction bases unmatched: 1. This CDR3 is built from 15 residues. The CDR3 coding sequence is TGTGCCAGCAGCTTGGGACTAGCGCGCACAGATACGCAGTATTTT. Translated, it gives CASSLGLARTDTQYF.

The chain uses TRBV29-1 and TRBJ2-1; 14 bases are a match to TRBD2. CDR1 and CDR2 (germline): SQVTM, ANQGSEA. J lost 2 bases, V lost 8 bases, and 5 bases had no gene match. The CDR3 length is 15 residues. CDR3 amino acids: CSIGLAGGPYNEQFF. The CDR3 DNA reads as TGCAGCATAGGACTAGCGGGAGGTCCCTACAATGAGCAGTTCTTC.

V is TRBV4-3 and J is TRBJ1-5; the match to TRBD1 covers 8 bases. The CDR3 has 16 residues. The germline V gene has CDR1 LGHNA and CDR2 YSLEER. V was clipped by 2 bases and J by 5 bases; unmatched bases: 8. The CDR3 here is CASSQRSGQGHQPQHF. The CDR3 DNA follows: TGCGCCAGCAGCCAAAGGTCCGGACAGGGTCATCAGCCCCAGCATTTT.

This clone was observed a few times. The chain combines TRBV15 with TRBJ2-6; maybe TRBD1 (5 bases). Trimming removed 0 bases from V and 2 bases from J, with 17 bases in between. The CDR3 contains 19 residues. Germline lookup yields CDR1 LNHNV and CDR2 YYDKDF (reference sequence). CDR3 in DNA: TGTGCCACCAGCAGAGACAGGGCGCGGTCTTTAACTGGGGCCAACGTCCTGACTTTC. As protein: CATSRDRARSLTGANVLTF.

Only a few counts were recorded for this clone. The chain uses TRBV5-4 and TRBJ2-5; perhaps TRBD1 as D (6 bases). The CDR3 runs 14 residues. The V gene lost 4 bases and the J gene lost 2 bases, with 12 bases spanning the gap. Germline V gives CDR1 SGHNT, CDR2 YYREEE (reference sequence). CDR3 sequence reads: CASSIGQKQETQYF. The CDR3 nucleotides are TGTGCCAGCAGCATCGGACAGAAACAAGAGACCCAGTACTTC.

The chain carries TRBV20-1 and TRBJ1-2, with 8 bases that match TRBD1. The CDR3 contains 11 residues. Trimming cost V 3 bases and J 11 bases; bases outside gene matches: 5. The germline V gene encodes CDR1 DFQATT and CDR2 SNEGSKA (reference sequence). The CDR3 DNA reads TGCAGTGCTAGGGACAGGGTGGGGTACACCTTC. It yields the protein CSARDRVGYTF.